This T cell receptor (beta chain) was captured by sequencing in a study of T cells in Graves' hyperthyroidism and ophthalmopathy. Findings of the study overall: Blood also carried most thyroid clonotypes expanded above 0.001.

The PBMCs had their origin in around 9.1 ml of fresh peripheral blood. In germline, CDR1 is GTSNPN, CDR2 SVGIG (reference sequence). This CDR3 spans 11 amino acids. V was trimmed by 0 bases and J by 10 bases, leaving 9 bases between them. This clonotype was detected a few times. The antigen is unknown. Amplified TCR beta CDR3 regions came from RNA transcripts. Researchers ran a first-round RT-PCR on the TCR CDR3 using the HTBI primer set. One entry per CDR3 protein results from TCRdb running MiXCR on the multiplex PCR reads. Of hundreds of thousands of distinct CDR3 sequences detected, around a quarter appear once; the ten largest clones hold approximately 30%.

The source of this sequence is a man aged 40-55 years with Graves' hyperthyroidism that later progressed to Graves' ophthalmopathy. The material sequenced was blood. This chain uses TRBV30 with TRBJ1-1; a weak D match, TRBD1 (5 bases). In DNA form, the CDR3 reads TGTGCCTGGAGTGTAATGCAGGGAGCTTTCTTT. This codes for CAWSVMQGAFF.